The next 19 T cell receptor beta chains were all read from a single sample in a study of shared clonotypes between healthy human individuals (dated by TCRdb to the early 2020s). Receptor libraries were prepared by the immunoSEQ multiplex PCR assay. TCRdb mirrors the immuneACCESS table, restricted to in-frame sequences. Some clones are absent from its copies; in checked studies, under half trace to an unresolved V gene, and the reason for the others is unknown. Present in this sample are fewer than 2.5 million clones, 93% of which were seen just once. The ten largest make up 0.36% of the sample. Sequencing was done on a sample of naive CD4+ T cells from PBMCs. According to the study, the label for this sample's cell subset or site signals: CD45RA+ positively selected. The receptors here all came from a man in his late teens or twenties in good health. Some clones in this sample may be carry-over from other donors' samples.

The chain carries TRBV7-6 and TRBJ2-1; 10 positions match TRBD2. Germline trimming cut 3 bases from V and 8 bases from J; bases unmatched to any gene: 19. The CDR3 runs 19 residues. Per germline, CDR1 SGHVS and CDR2 FNYEAQ. The DNA of the CDR3 is TGTGCCAGCAGCTTCCCCGGGGGACTAGCGATTTCCCAAGGCGATGAGCAGTTCTTC. Translation: CASSFPGGLAISQGDEQFF.

V gene TRBV5-6 combines with J gene TRBJ2-3; a possible D gene is TRBD1 (5 bases). Germline V gene lookup returns CDR1 SGHDT and CDR2 YYEEEE. Between the trimmed V and J ends, which lost 1 base and 0 bases, there was a span of 9 bases. The CDR3 runs 15 residues. In DNA, the CDR3 is TGTGCCAGCAGCTTGCTAGGGGTAAGCACAGATACGCAGTATTTT. Residues: CASSLLGVSTDTQYF.

This clone was found once. The chain links TRBV5-1 to TRBJ2-3; TRBD2 matches at 7 bases. The CDR3 sequence is 16 residues long. Germline V lookup: CDR1 SGHRS, CDR2 YFSETQ. With V trimmed by 3 bases and J by 2 bases, 9 bases remained unmatched. CDR3 nucleotides: TGCGCCAGCAGCTCGGAGCGGGGTCGATCCACAGATACGCAGTATTTT. Its translation is CASSSERGRSTDTQYF.

The chain combines TRBV6-5 with TRBJ2-1, with 7 bases that match TRBD1. The CDR3 covers 12 residues. Germline lookup yields CDR1 MNHEY and CDR2 SVGAGI. J gave up 14 bases and V 5 bases, and 9 bases lay outside the gene matches. The CDR3 here is CASSPRQGTKFF. Here the CDR3 DNA reads TGTGCCAGCAGTCCCCGACAGGGTACTAAGTTCTTC.

Worth noting for this clone: Other DNA variants within this sample encode the same CDR3. The V and J genes are TRBV14 and TRBJ1-2; D uncertain. Germline CDR1 and CDR2: SGHDN and FVKESK. The V end was cut by 1 base, the J end by 4 bases, with 7 bases between. CDR3 length: 13 amino acids. The CDR3 protein is CASSQGTGYGYTF. In nucleotides, the CDR3 is TGTGCCAGCAGCCAAGGGACTGGCTATGGCTACACCTTC.

The chain is built from TRBV29-1 and TRBJ2-1, with TRBD2 as a possible D gene (7 bases). The CDR3 totals 15 residues. Germline V CDR1 and CDR2: SQVTM, ANQGSEA. V was pared by 4 bases and J by 2 bases, with 15 bases between. The CDR3 bases are TGCAGCGTTGCGGGGGGCCTAGGAACCTACAATGAGCAGTTCTTC. It codes for CSVAGGLGTYNEQFF.

This chain links TRBV9 with TRBJ2-1, with 7 nucleotides matching TRBD1. The CDR3 extends over 14 amino acids. V was clipped by 4 bases and J by 5 bases; unmatched bases: 6. Germline CDR1 and CDR2: SGDLS and YYNGEE. CDR3 bases: TGTGCCAGCAGCACCCTGGGACAGAACAATGAGCAGTTCTTC. Its translation: CASSTLGQNNEQFF.

Remarks on this clone: This sample also contains other DNA sequences that code for the same CDR3. The chain recombines TRBV28 with TRBJ1-2, with 7 bases lining up with TRBD1. Trimming at V came to 4 bases and at J to 2 bases, leaving 4 bases not matched to a gene. The CDR3 is 14 amino acids. Germline CDR1 reads MDHEN; CDR2 reads SYDVKM. DNA of the CDR3: TGTGCCAGCAGTTCGGGCAGGGGGAACTATGGCTACACCTTC. This encodes CASSSGRGNYGYTF.

The chain carries TRBV18 and TRBJ2-5; TRBD2 matches at 11 bases. The CDR3 loop spans 18 amino acids. V was clipped by 6 bases and J by 1 base; unmatched bases: 13. Germline V lookup: CDR1 KGHSH, CDR2 LQKENI. This CDR3 reads CASSLTRGLAASQETQYF. DNA for the CDR3: TGTGCCAGCTCCTTGACAAGGGGACTAGCGGCCAGCCAAGAGACCCAGTACTTC.

This clone has only one observation. The chain uses TRBV14 and TRBJ1-1; no clear D. The CDR3 is made up of 13 amino acids. The V gene's germline CDR1 is SGHDN and CDR2 FVKESK. Trimming removed 6 bases from V and 1 base from J, with 9 bases in between. The CDR3 reads CASRYNPNTEAFF. The CDR3 DNA follows: TGTGCCAGCAGGTATAACCCGAACACTGAAGCTTTCTTT.

The chain uses TRBV6-5 and TRBJ2-2, with 7 bases identical to TRBD1. Losses at the gene ends were 6 bases for V and 2 bases for J; bases not matched to a gene: 3. The CDR3 extends over 14 amino acids. CDR1 is MNHEY, CDR2 SVGAGI, per germline. CDR3 protein: CASRGGANTGELFF. For the CDR3, the DNA is TGTGCCAGCAGAGGGGGCGCTAACACCGGGGAGCTGTTTTTT.

With regard to this clone: Within the sample, other DNA sequences also encode this same CDR3. The chain employs TRBV9 and TRBJ2-2; 8 bases are shared with TRBD2. The CDR3 contains 14 residues. Losses at the gene ends were 0 bases for V and 7 bases for J; bases not matched to a gene: 2. CDR1 and CDR2 from the germline V gene are SGDLS and YYNGEE. DNA for the CDR3: TGTGCCAGCAGCGTAGCGGGGGGGAACGGGGAGCTGTTTTTT. This gives the protein CASSVAGGNGELFF.

The rearrangement uses TRBV16 and TRBJ2-1; 11 bases map to TRBD1. The germline gives CDR1 KGHSY, CDR2 FQNENV. This CDR3 has 16 amino acids. With 0 bases clipped from V and 6 bases from J, the junction kept 4 bases outside the gene matches. The DNA of the CDR3 is TGTGCCAGCAGCCAATCGCTGGGGACAGGGGGCAATGAGCAGTTCTTC. Its translation: CASSQSLGTGGNEQFF.

Comments on this clone: Other DNA sequences within the sample encode an identical CDR3. The chain recombines TRBV9 with TRBJ2-3; tentative D call: TRBD2 (5 bases). This CDR3 region has 14 residues. Per germline, CDR1 SGDLS and CDR2 YYNGEE. Trimming removed 0 bases from V and 2 bases from J, with 7 bases in between. This CDR3 is CASSVGGFTDTQYF. The CDR3 DNA reads as TGTGCCAGCAGCGTAGGAGGGTTCACAGATACGCAGTATTTT. Complete variable domain (other parts from reference TRBV9 and TRBJ2-3): DSGVTQTPKHLITATGQRVTLRCSPRSGDLSVYWYQQSLDQGLQFLIQYYNGEERAKGNILERFSAQQFPDLHSELNLSSLELGDSALYFCASSVGGFTDTQYFGPGTRLTVL.

The chain joins TRBV7-3 to TRBJ2-7, with 10 bases aligning to TRBD2. V shed 5 bases, J shed 6 bases, and the junction held 13 bases outside the gene matches. The CDR3 consists of 16 residues. Germline V gene sequence: CDR1 SGHTA, CDR2 FQGTGA. CDR3: CASSDKLAGTFREQYF. In DNA, the CDR3 is TGTGCCAGCAGCGACAAACTAGCGGGGACCTTCCGCGAGCAGTACTTC. The full variable domain, with the rest looked up from reference TRBV7-3 and TRBJ2-7, is GAGVSQTPSNKVTEKGKYVELRCDPISGHTALYWYRQSLGQGPEFLIYFQGTGAADDSGLPNDRFFAVRPEGSVSTLKIQRTERGDSAVYLCASSDKLAGTFREQYFGPGTRLTVT.

The chain has TRBV4-1 and TRBJ2-5, with 9 positions matching TRBD1. Germline V gene data show CDR1 as MGHRA and CDR2 as YSYEKL. J gave up 4 bases and V 0 bases, and 6 bases lay outside the gene matches. The CDR3 length is 16 residues. DNA for the CDR3: TGCGCCAGCAGCCAAGATCCAGTGACAGGGGGAGAGACCCAGTACTTC. Its translation: CASSQDPVTGGETQYF.

This chain joins TRBV30 and TRBJ2-7, with 11 bases aligning to TRBD2. V trimming: 5 bases; J trimming: 5 bases; junction bases outside the gene matches: 11. This CDR3 has 15 amino acids. Per germline, CDR1 GTSNPN and CDR2 SVGIG (reference sequence). The CDR3 is CAWELQLAGVDEQYF. Here the CDR3 DNA reads TGTGCCTGGGAGCTTCAACTAGCGGGAGTTGACGAGCAGTACTTC.

This clone was seen just once. Other DNA sequences in the sample encode the same CDR3. The J gene is TRBJ2-3, the V gene TRBV28; possibly TRBD1 for D (6 bases). Looked up from germline, CDR1 is MDHEN and CDR2 is SYDVKM. The CDR3 runs to 17 residues. V was cut by 6 bases and J by 2 bases, with 21 bases left in between. CDR3 nucleotide sequence: TGTGCCAGCAGACCTAATGTGGGACAACGACTCACAGATACGCAGTATTTT. Translated: CASRPNVGQRLTDTQYF.

The rearrangement uses TRBV5-1 and TRBJ2-3; D remains ambiguous. The CDR3 has 14 residues. With 0 bases removed from V and 6 bases from J, the gap between germline ends came to 11 bases. The germline gives CDR1 SGHRS, CDR2 YFSETQ. The CDR3 protein is CASSLGIEVDTQYF. DNA of the CDR3: TGCGCCAGCAGCTTGGGGATAGAGGTGGATACGCAGTATTTT.